This TCR beta chain was sequenced in a study of cytotoxic CD8 clonotypes in ibrutinib-treated CLL (dated by TCRdb to the early 2020s). Study-level background: In this cohort, 15 patients were treatment-naive and approximately ten were relapsed/refractory, while some 18 had unmutated IGHV. Cryopreserved peripheral blood mononuclear cells were obtained prior to treatment, at the time of response, and at either disease progression or sustained remission. Longitudinal samples were obtainable from about 30% of the roughly 90 participants in the trial. Every sample from remission and from progressive disease was obtained while the patients were still on ibrutinib. Partial responses were observed in 24 patients and complete responses in 2; after a median follow-up of 68 months, remission was maintained in around 14 patients and progression was observed in about twelve. On average, each sample had roughly 260,000 productive templates and 100,000 or so productive rearrangements. Response samples were taken after a median of 12 months on treatment, ranging from 6 to 36 months.

On a MiSeq, deep resolution sequencing aimed for a depth between 1 in 1 million and 1 in 200,000 T cells, with each clonotype covered approximately 10x on average. TCR beta libraries were generated with the immunoSEQ hsTCRB Kit. The authors processed their data as follows. ImmunoSEQ Data Assistant and ImmunoSEQ Analyzer were used for data analysis, and V, D and J genes were assigned according to IMGT definitions. Clonality was computed as one minus normalized Shannon entropy of productive rearrangement frequencies, ranging from 0 to 1. Only overrepresented clonotypes making up at least 0.05% of the repertoire of each patient were included in the public clonotype analysis. Fewer than 15 repertoires from age-matched healthy donors, obtained from immuneACCESS, served as clonality controls. TCRdb took over this immuneACCESS table, retaining in-frame rearrangements with V and J assigned. Such tables are incomplete; in checked studies, under half of the missing clones stem from an unresolved V gene, and the remainder is unexplained. Clone size and the V and J calls come from that table; the DNA yielded D and trimming. The sample data list fewer than 300,000 clones, and 76% of these were observed just once. The ten largest account for about 5.3% of the sample.

This sample's time point label indicates: progressive disease on ibrutinib. For TCR beta library preparation, approximately 2.2 micrograms of genomic DNA were isolated from cryopreserved PBMCs. Longitudinal blood samples from CLL patients receiving ibrutinib monotherapy were subjected to high-throughput TCR beta sequencing. The patients took part in an open-label, single-center phase 2 trial of ibrutinib monotherapy. This clone was seen once. This clone's antigen is unknown. No much larger clone is present one base from it, and per-base qualities are unavailable. Study-wide findings and limitations: Clonality rose at ibrutinib response, remained stable during sustained remission, and dropped back toward baseline at progression. Public clonotypes were rare and either shrank or stayed stable during treatment, and the rise in clonality at ibrutinib response reflected expansion of private clonotypes. At baseline, clonality was higher than in age-matched healthy donors and showed a strong correlation with circulating CD8+ T-cell counts. Sampling times were not matched between patients in sustained remission and patients whose disease was progressing, and lymph node repertoires were not examined.

From cysteine to phenylalanine, the CDR3 is 14 amino acids long. The sequence is cut down to CDR3 DNA, 42 bases in frame from base 1. V ends up 4 bases short and J 4 bases short, with an unmatched junction base count of 4. Rearrangement joined TRBV23-1 to TRBJ2-3; 8 central nucleotides agree with TRBD1. TRBV23-1 is noted as an ORF with a role that remains uncertain. The sequences come from PBMCs, collected at disease progression, from a patient treated with ibrutinib. The sequence came from a human donor with chronic lymphocytic leukemia. The CDR3 protein: CASSPPGGPDTQYF. The nucleotide sequence is TGCGCCAGCAGTCCCCCAGGGGGCCCAGATACGCAGTATTTT.